The sequence of this T cell receptor beta chain was determined in a study of metastatic and nonmetastatic thyroid tumors (dated by TCRdb to between 2020 and 2021). In terms of the full investigation: Repertoires were compared across peripheral blood and tumor or nodule tissue samples from malignant and benign thyroid patients.

Preparation of the library involved PCR. The run used an Illumina HiSeq 4000. High-throughput sequencing was used to profile the TCR beta-chain CDR3 region of every patient. The study's processing was this. CDR3 differences across clinicopathological groups were used to build a classifier for discriminating distant-metastatic papillary thyroid cancer patients. The Shannon index was used to assess repertoire diversity, and the Morisita-Horn index was used to assess tumor-blood repertoire similarity. TCRdb reworked the public reads: Q25 trimming with fastp, MiXCR clone assembly, productive beta chains retained. These V and J calls are TCRdb output, not the study's own analysis. The sample records some 29,000 clones, 16% of which are singletons. Clones ranked in the top ten supply approximately 4.4% of the sample. As concerns this clone: The antigen it binds to is not known. Qualities for individual bases were not recorded, and no much larger clone is one base off.

The study at large found these results: TCR beta diversity was reported as significantly higher in malignant tumors than in benign nodules, in both blood and tumor samples.

The germline V gene specifies LGHNA as CDR1 and YNFKEQ as CDR2. Between the V and J ends, shortened by 0 bases and 2 bases respectively, the junction contains 7 bases. The CDR3, from cysteine to phenylalanine, totals 14 residues. Solely the CDR3 DNA is kept, with 42 bases framed from the first base. No treatment had been received by any patient before thyroid surgery. Patient clinical samples collected from the early 2010s to the late 2010s were retrospectively analysed using T-cell receptor beta sequencing. This TCR was sampled from a female donor with papillary thyroid cancer or a benign thyroid nodule (not recorded which). Some clones in this sample may be carry-over from other donors' samples. The chain is made from TRBV4-2 and TRBJ1-2; the D gene is not confidently resolved. The sample comprised blood. The encoded CDR3 is CASSQDSTNYGYTF. In nucleotides, the sequence is TGTGCCAGCAGCCAAGATTCGACCAACTATGGCTACACCTTC.